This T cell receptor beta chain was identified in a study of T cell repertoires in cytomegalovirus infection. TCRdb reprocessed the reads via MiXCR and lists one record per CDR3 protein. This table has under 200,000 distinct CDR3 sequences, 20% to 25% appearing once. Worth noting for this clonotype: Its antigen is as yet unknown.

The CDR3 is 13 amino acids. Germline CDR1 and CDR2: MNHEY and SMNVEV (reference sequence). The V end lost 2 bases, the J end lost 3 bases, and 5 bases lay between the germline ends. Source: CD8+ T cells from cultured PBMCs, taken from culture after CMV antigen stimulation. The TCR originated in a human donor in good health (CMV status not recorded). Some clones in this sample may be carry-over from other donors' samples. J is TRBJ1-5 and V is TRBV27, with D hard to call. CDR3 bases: TGTGCCAGCAGTTTAAGCCCCAATCAGCCCCAGCATTTT. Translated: CASSLSPNQPQHF.